This passage covers 15 T cell receptor beta chains from one sample sequenced in a study of blood T cell repertoires in COVID-19. The data were produced by immunoSEQ multiplex PCR, yet TCRdb's version contains in-frame clones alone and is incomplete. Of 250,000 to 300,000 clones listed, 70% to 90% were seen once; the top ten hold roughly 5.3%. The sample comprised peripheral blood. The receptors derive from a man in his fifties with active or convalescent COVID-19.

The chain's CDR3 is CASSLRGGGTNEKLFF. The CDR3, as DNA: TGTGCCAGCAGCTTGAGGGGGGGTGGAACTAATGAAAAACTGTTTTTT. The chain employs TRBV7-2 and TRBJ1-4; a weak D match, TRBD1 (6 bases). The CDR3 is 16 residues long. Germline CDR1 reads SGHTA; CDR2 reads FQGNSA. The V end lost 3 bases, the J end lost 1 base, and 12 bases lay between the germline ends.

V and J are TRBV18 and TRBJ1-2; 7 bases fit TRBD1. CDR3 length: 13 amino acids. Germline V CDR1 and CDR2: KGHSH, LQKENI. V lost 8 bases and J lost 4; bases outside the gene matches: 7. CDR3 bases: TGTGCCAGCGAAGGACAGGTACCCTATGGCTACACCTTC. Translation: CASEGQVPYGYTF. The variable domain in full, completed from reference TRBV18 and TRBJ1-2, reads NAGVMQNPRHLVRRRGQEARLRCSPMKGHSHVYWYRQLPEEGLKFMVYLQKENIIDESGMPKERFSAEFPKEGPSILRIQQVVRGDSAAYFCASEGQVPYGYTFGSGTRLTVV.

The chain carries TRBV28 and TRBJ1-2; tentatively, D is TRBD1 (6 bases). The CDR3 extends over 15 amino acids. The V gene's germline CDR1 is MDHEN and CDR2 SYDVKM. V lost 8 bases to trimming and J lost 4 bases, with 20 bases between them. The CDR3 protein is CASLPGGGYGYGYTF. CDR3 nucleotide sequence: TGTGCCAGCCTACCTGGGGGGGGCTATGGCTATGGCTACACCTTC.

This chain links TRBV5-6 with TRBJ2-7; D is possibly TRBD2 (6 bases). The germline gives CDR1 SGHDT, CDR2 YYEEEE. The CDR3 spans 14 residues. The V gene lost 4 bases and the J gene lost 6 bases, with 17 bases spanning the gap. CDR3 residues: CASSAGRTGGEQYF. DNA of the CDR3: TGTGCCAGCAGCGCGGGACGGACCGGGGGCGAGCAGTACTTC.

The CDR3 DNA sequence: TGCGCCAGCACCCATAATGAAAAACTGTTTTTT. It specifies CASTHNEKLFF. The chain uses TRBV10-1 and TRBJ1-4; D remains ambiguous. The CDR3 is made up of 11 amino acids. V was pared by 7 bases and J by 4 bases, with 4 bases between. Germline V gene data show CDR1 as WNHNN and CDR2 as SYGVQD (reference sequence).

The chain carries TRBV12-3 or TRBV12-4 and TRBJ2-4; 9 bases fit TRBD1. The CDR3 consists of 13 residues. V trimming: 5 bases; J trimming: 14 bases; junction bases outside the gene matches: 10. Here the CDR3 reads CASSAGTGRVKYF. In nucleotides, the CDR3 is TGTGCCAGCAGTGCCGGGACAGGGAGGGTAAAGTACTTC.

The genes are TRBV6-2 or TRBV6-3 and TRBJ2-5, with TRBD1 matching over 12 bases. The CDR3 sequence is 21 residues long. Germline V gene data show CDR1 as MNHEY and CDR2 as SVGEGT. Losses at the gene ends were 2 bases for V and 4 bases for J; bases not matched to a gene: 20. The CDR3 nucleotides are TGTGCCAGCAGTTACGCACCAACCAACTTCCGGGACAGGGGGCAGAGAGAGACCCAGTACTTC. It yields the protein CASSYAPTNFRDRGQRETQYF.

The chain links TRBV6-5 to TRBJ1-2; possible D gene TRBD1, 6 bases. Trimming left V 2 bases short and J 12 bases short, with 16 bases between. This CDR3 contains 13 residues. In germline, CDR1 is MNHEY, CDR2 SVGAGI. The CDR3 sequence is CASSYRLGQGHTF. DNA for the CDR3: TGTGCCAGCAGTTACAGGCTAGGGCAGGGGCACACCTTC.

The chain joins TRBV10-3 to TRBJ1-2; weak D call: TRBD1 (5 bases). The CDR3 is 13 residues long. The V gene's germline CDR1 is ENHRY and CDR2 SYGVKD. The V end lost 10 bases, the J end lost 3 bases, and 15 bases lay between the germline ends. CDR3 residues: CATTSGGDYGYTF. CDR3 coding DNA: TGTGCCACGACGTCCGGGGGGGACTATGGCTACACCTTC.

V usage is TRBV14 and J usage is TRBJ2-5; D not certain. V was shortened by 1 base and J by 1 base, with 10 bases between the two germline ends. This CDR3 has 15 amino acids. Germline assignment: CDR1 SGHDN and CDR2 FVKESK. The CDR3 reads CASSQVKPPQETQYF. The DNA of the CDR3 is TGTGCCAGCAGCCAAGTGAAGCCCCCCCAAGAGACCCAGTACTTC.

The CDR3 sequence is CASSFSENNSPLHF. CDR3 nucleotides: TGTGCCAGCAGTTTTTCAGAAAATAATTCACCCCTCCACTTT. The chain is built from TRBV28 and TRBJ1-6; D is unclear. This CDR3 has 14 amino acids. Looked up from germline, CDR1 is MDHEN and CDR2 is SYDVKM. Trimming left V 3 bases short and J 5 bases short, with 8 bases between.

This clone turned up a few times. This chain connects TRBV7-2 to TRBJ2-5, with 7 bases fitting TRBD1. The CDR3 is 14 residues long. Losses at the gene ends were 3 bases for V and 4 bases for J; bases not matched to a gene: 5. The V gene's germline CDR1 is SGHTA and CDR2 FQGNSA. The CDR3 here is CASSFNRGPETQYF. The DNA for the CDR3 is TGTGCCAGCAGCTTTAACAGGGGCCCAGAGACCCAGTACTTC. Filled out from reference TRBV7-2 and TRBJ2-5, the complete variable domain reads GAGVSQSPSNKVTEKGKDVELRCDPISGHTALYWYRQSLGQGLEFLIYFQGNSAPDKSGLPSDRFSAERTGGSVSTLTIQRTQQEDSAVYLCASSFNRGPETQYFGPGTRLLVL.

The gene calls are TRBV9 and TRBJ2-5; TRBD1 agrees at 8 bases. The CDR3 sequence is 15 residues long. The V and J ends lost 3 bases and 5 bases, in that order; junction bases with no gene match: 9. Germline lookup yields CDR1 SGDLS and CDR2 YYNGEE. The CDR3 sequence: CASSGLGQGRETQYF. The CDR3 DNA reads as TGTGCCAGCAGCGGGCTAGGACAGGGCCGCGAGACCCAGTACTTC.

This clone was counted between two and nine times. The chain employs TRBV28 and TRBJ1-5, with 7 bases lining up with TRBD1. With 7 bases clipped from V and 4 bases from J, the junction kept 4 bases outside the gene matches. Germline loops: CDR1 MDHEN, CDR2 SYDVKM. This CDR3 is 13 amino acids long. The chain's CDR3 is CASTETGNQPQHF. CDR3 sequence (DNA): TGTGCCAGCACCGAGACAGGGAATCAGCCCCAGCATTTT. Using reference TRBV28 and TRBJ1-5 for the parts outside the CDR3, the full variable domain is DVKVTQSSRYLVKRTGEKVFLECVQDMDHENMFWYRQDPGLGLRLIYFSYDVKMKEKGDIPEGYSVSREKKERFSLILESASTNQTSMYLCASTETGNQPQHFGDGTRLSIL.

The CDR3 region has the DNA TGTGCCAGCAGCTTATACGGGACAGGGGTTGGCTACACCTTC. Its translation: CASSLYGTGVGYTF. This rearrangement joins TRBV11-2 to TRBJ1-2, with 10 bases matching TRBD1. The CDR3 covers 14 residues. The trim removed 2 bases at V and 7 bases at J, leaving 4 bases unmatched. Germline V gene sequence: CDR1 SGHAT, CDR2 FQNNGV.